One sample yielded the 17 T cell receptor beta chains listed below, sequenced in a study of T cells in localized non-small cell lung cancer. Here immunoSEQ multiplex PCR was the method, and the copy in TCRdb shows in-frame clones only, minus some. The sample carries some 40,000 clones, 85% to 95% recorded once. The material sequenced was peripheral blood, taken before any cancer treatment. The receptors here all came from a female donor of 60 years or more with stage I lung adenocarcinoma.

The J gene is TRBJ2-5, the V gene TRBV19; D could derive from TRBD1 or TRBD2 (5 bases each). Deletions cut 5 bases from V and 2 bases from J, with 9 bases between. This CDR3 spans 13 amino acids. Germline V gene data show CDR1 as LNHDA and CDR2 as SQIVND (reference sequence). The CDR3 here is CASSGGRQETQYF. The CDR3 DNA reads TGTGCCAGTAGTGGGGGTAGACAAGAGACCCAGTACTTC.

The J gene is TRBJ1-5, the V gene TRBV6-5; D is possibly TRBD1 (5 bases). The V end was cut by 6 bases, the J end by 0 bases, with 12 bases between. The germline V gene has CDR1 MNHEY and CDR2 SVGAGI. The CDR3 runs 15 residues. The CDR3 protein is CASRKDINSNQPQHF. The CDR3 nucleotides are TGTGCCAGCAGAAAGGACATTAATAGCAATCAGCCCCAGCATTTT.

The V gene is TRBV5-1, the J gene TRBJ1-4; 8 nucleotides align to TRBD1. The CDR3 runs to 14 residues. J lost 5 bases, V lost 4 bases, and 4 bases had no gene match. In germline, CDR1 is SGHRS, CDR2 YFSETQ. The CDR3 DNA reads as TGCGCCAGCAGCCCGGGACAGGCGAATGAAAAACTGTTTTTT. This gives the protein CASSPGQANEKLFF.

V and J are TRBV6-1 and TRBJ1-1; maybe TRBD1 (6 bases). The length of the CDR3 is 15 residues. CDR1 MNHNS and CDR2 SASEGT come from the germline V gene. V dropped 0 bases and J dropped 0 bases, with 8 bases sitting between them. The CDR3 protein is CASSEAPGVNTEAFF. The CDR3 DNA is TGTGCCAGCAGTGAAGCACCAGGGGTGAACACTGAAGCTTTCTTT.

The J gene is TRBJ1-2, the V gene TRBV27; 8 bases match TRBD1. Trimming at V came to 4 bases and at J to 4 bases, leaving 8 bases not matched to a gene. The CDR3 is made up of 15 amino acids. Germline values: CDR1 MNHEY, CDR2 SMNVEV (reference sequence). The CDR3 nucleotides read TGTGCCAGCAGTTCCCCCTCGGACAGGGTCTATGGCTACACCTTC. Amino acids: CASSSPSDRVYGYTF.

This clone came up once. This rearrangement joins TRBV9 to TRBJ1-1; TRBD1 aligns across 7 bases. V was pared by 2 bases and J by 5 bases, with 6 bases of the junction left unmatched. Germline V gene lookup returns CDR1 SGDLS and CDR2 YYNGEE. CDR3 length equals 14 residues. CDR3 region: CASSVFPGGTEAFF. The CDR3 DNA reads TGTGCCAGCAGCGTTTTTCCAGGGGGTACTGAAGCTTTCTTT.

Details on this clone: At one boundary the junction diverges from the germline segment, which might be a read error. The rearrangement links TRBV6-1 to TRBJ1-2; a possible D gene is TRBD1 (6 bases). The CDR3 sequence is 13 residues long. CDR1 is MNHNS, CDR2 SASEGT, per germline. Written as DNA, the CDR3 is TGTGCCAGCAGGGAAGGGGGTAGGAATGGCTACACCTTC. Encoded protein: CASREGGRNGYTF.

The chain combines TRBV19 with TRBJ2-1; D call uncertain. This CDR3 has 15 amino acids. Trimming cost V 7 bases and J 2 bases, with 15 bases left between them. Germline CDR1 reads LNHDA; CDR2 reads SQIVND (reference sequence). The CDR3 DNA sequence: TGTGCCAGTACCTCCTCCCACCGAGCCTACAATGAGCAGTTCTTC. It translates to CASTSSHRAYNEQFF.

The chain employs TRBV27 and TRBJ2-7; 8 bases are a match to TRBD1. The germline V gene encodes CDR1 MNHEY and CDR2 SMNVEV (reference sequence). The CDR3 consists of 15 residues. With V trimmed by 5 bases and J by 2 bases, 8 bases remained unmatched. This CDR3 is CASSGTGRNPYEQYV. Here the CDR3 DNA reads TGTGCCAGCAGTGGGACAGGCAGAAACCCCTACGAGCAGTACGTC.

This chain connects TRBV6-6 to TRBJ1-2; D call uncertain. V was trimmed by 0 bases and J by 2 bases, leaving 10 bases between them. CDR1 is MNHNY and CDR2 is SVGAGI in the germline V gene (reference sequence). This CDR3 is built from 15 residues. Here the CDR3 DNA reads TGTGCCAGCAGTTACTCTGGCGACTTAAACTATGGCTACACCTTC. Its protein product is CASSYSGDLNYGYTF.

This clone has a single count. V is TRBV28 and J is TRBJ1-5; D call uncertain. The CDR3 is 14 amino acids. Germline V gives CDR1 MDHEN, CDR2 SYDVKM. V was pared by 8 bases and J by 2 bases, with 13 bases between. In DNA, the CDR3 is TGTGCCAGCTTCCCCCGGGTGGGCAATCAGCCCCAGCATTTT. It yields the protein CASFPRVGNQPQHF.

The chain uses TRBV27 and TRBJ2-1; TRBD2 agrees at 9 bases. This CDR3 spans 15 amino acids. The V gene's germline CDR1 is MNHEY and CDR2 SMNVEV (reference sequence). Unmatched junction bases numbered 8, after V lost 2 bases and J lost 9 bases. CDR3 sequence: CASSLGSGGYSEQFF. CDR3 sequence (DNA): TGTGCCAGCAGTTTAGGGAGCGGGGGGTATAGTGAGCAGTTCTTC.

The gene calls are TRBV2 and TRBJ2-5; TRBD2 agrees at 12 bases. The length of the CDR3 is 13 residues. Unmatched junction bases numbered 3, after V lost 8 bases and J lost 5 bases. Germline CDR1 is SNHLY and CDR2 is FYNNEI. CDR3 region: CASLAGGHETQYF. The CDR3 region has the DNA TGTGCCAGCCTAGCGGGGGGGCACGAGACCCAGTACTTC.

V usage is TRBV6-5 and J usage is TRBJ1-2; 7 nucleotides line up with TRBD1. The CDR3 extends over 14 amino acids. Germline-derived CDR1 and CDR2 are MNHEY and SVGAGI. Unmatched junction bases numbered 10, after V lost 7 bases and J lost 5 bases. CDR3 sequence: CASNPGQLLYGYTF. In nucleotides, the CDR3 is TGTGCCAGCAATCCGGGACAGCTTCTTTATGGCTACACCTTC.

This chain uses TRBV27 with TRBJ1-5; 7 bases are shared with TRBD1. J was trimmed by 1 base and V by 6 bases; bases with no gene match: 12. CDR1 MNHEY and CDR2 SMNVEV come from the germline V gene (reference sequence). This CDR3 is built from 17 residues. CDR3 coding DNA: TGTGCCAGCAGCCGTTCCTATCAGACAGGGAGCAATCAGCCCCAGCATTTT. Translated: CASSRSYQTGSNQPQHF.

The rearrangement links TRBV2 to TRBJ1-6; D gene ambiguous. This CDR3 spans 17 amino acids. Germline V gene lookup returns CDR1 SNHLY and CDR2 FYNNEI. Trimming took off 4 bases at V and 7 bases at J, with 20 bases between the two ends. CDR3 bases: TGTGCCAGCAGTGTGTGGCGAGGCAACGGCATGAATTCACCCCTCCACTTT. It is translated as CASSVWRGNGMNSPLHF.

The chain combines TRBV6-1 with TRBJ1-2; D is unclear. The CDR3 length is 13 residues. Germline loops: CDR1 MNHNS, CDR2 SASEGT. V gave up 1 base and J gave up 5 bases, with 8 bases separating them. The CDR3 sequence is CASSEEGRYGYTF. CDR3 DNA sequence: TGTGCCAGCAGTGAAGAAGGGAGGTATGGCTACACCTTC.